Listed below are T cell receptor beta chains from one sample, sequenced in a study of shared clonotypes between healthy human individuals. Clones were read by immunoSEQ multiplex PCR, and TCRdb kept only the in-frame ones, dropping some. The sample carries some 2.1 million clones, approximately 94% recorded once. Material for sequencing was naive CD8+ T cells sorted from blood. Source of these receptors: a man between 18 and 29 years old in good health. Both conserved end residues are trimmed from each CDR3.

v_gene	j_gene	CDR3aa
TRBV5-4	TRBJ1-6	ASSLDRGWSPLH
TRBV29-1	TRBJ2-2	SVEQGAGELF
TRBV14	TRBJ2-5	ASSQVVGESFQETQY
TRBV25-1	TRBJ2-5	ASSDGWGREAQY
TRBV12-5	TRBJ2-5	ASGSPTDQETQY
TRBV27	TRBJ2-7	ASSFDRGSYEQY
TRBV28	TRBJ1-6	ASSNQGYGDSPLH
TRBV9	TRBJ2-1	ASSVGGPAYNEQF
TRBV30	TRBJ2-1	AWAVGTEYNEQF
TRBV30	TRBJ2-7	AWSVHSGRSYEQY
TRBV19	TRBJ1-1	ASSWTGNTEAF
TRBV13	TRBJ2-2	ASSELGRENTGELF
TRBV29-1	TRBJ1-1	SVAGGQYMNTEAF
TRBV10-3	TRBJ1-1	AIHGEAF